Listed here are 8 T cell receptor beta chains from one sample, sequenced in a study of T cells after yellow fever vaccination. Via MiXCR, TCRdb re-called the 5' RACE reads, giving one row per CDR3 protein. The sample comprises around 310,000 distinct CDR3 sequences, approximately 3.9% of which are singletons, and around a quarter rests with the top ten. The sequencing used PBMCs, collected on the day of the yellow fever booster vaccination. The source is a man aged 18 to 35 who received the YFV17D yellow fever vaccine.

V and J are TRBV7-8 and TRBJ2-7, with TRBD2 as a possible D gene (6 bases). From germline, CDR1 is SGHVS and CDR2 FQNEAQ. Trimming pared 5 bases from V and 6 bases from J, leaving 17 bases between. The length of the CDR3 is 14 residues. The CDR3 spells CASSAGRVVREQYV. CDR3 bases: TGTGCCAGCAGCGCGGGACGGGTGGTACGCGAGCAGTACGTC.

This clonotype was counted at least ten times. This chain uses TRBV12-3 or TRBV12-4 with TRBJ1-1; D perhaps matches TRBD1 (5 bases). Trimming removed 6 bases at V and 3 bases at J, with 14 bases between. The length of the CDR3 is 14 residues. CDR3 bases: TGTGCCAGCAGCTCGCCCTCGGGGGACACTGAAGCTTTCTTT. As protein: CASSSPSGDTEAFF.

This chain connects TRBV3-1 to TRBJ1-1; D is undetermined. The CDR3 sequence is 16 residues long. Deletions cut 5 bases from V and 1 base from J, with 17 bases between. Germline values: CDR1 LGHDT, CDR2 YNNKEL (reference sequence). The CDR3 reads CASSTELGFPNTEAFF. DNA for the CDR3: TGTGCCAGCAGCACCGAATTGGGCTTTCCGAACACTGAAGCTTTCTTT.

This clonotype was counted ten times or more. V gene TRBV12-3 or TRBV12-4 combines with J gene TRBJ1-5; D might be TRBD1 (6 bases). The V end lost 8 bases, the J end lost 0 bases, and 20 bases lay between the germline ends. This CDR3 comprises 17 residues. CDR3 nucleotide sequence: TGTGCCAGCTCCCCCGGGGGCAACACTTATAGCAATCAGCCCCAGCATTTT. Translation: CASSPGGNTYSNQPQHF.

This clonotype was detected a few times. The J gene is TRBJ2-1, the V gene TRBV6-1; 8 bases are a match to TRBD2. Trimming at V came to 5 bases and at J to 4 bases, leaving 7 bases not matched to a gene. The germline V gene encodes CDR1 MNHNS and CDR2 SASEGT. The CDR3 consists of 15 residues. The CDR3 sequence: CASSHGRGGYNEQFF. For the CDR3, the DNA is TGTGCCAGCAGTCACGGACGGGGGGGTTACAATGAGCAGTTCTTC.

This clonotype has ten or more counts. The chain combines TRBV29-1 with TRBJ2-7; D is uncertain. The CDR3 has 14 residues. V shed 0 bases and J shed 0 bases, with 9 bases lying between them. Germline V lookup: CDR1 SQVTM, CDR2 ANQGSEA. The CDR3 coding sequence is TGCAGCGTTGAAGACCCCTGGAGCTCCTACGAGCAGTACTTC. This codes for CSVEDPWSSYEQYF.

The chain links TRBV7-2 to TRBJ2-7; TRBD1 or TRBD2 may be the D gene (5 bases each). Germline lookup yields CDR1 SGHTA and CDR2 FQGNSA. This CDR3 is built from 16 residues. V was clipped by 3 bases and J by 4 bases, with 19 bases between them. The CDR3 protein is CASSLGPGIGQYEQYF. The CDR3 bases are TGTGCCAGCAGCTTGGGACCGGGGATTGGACAATACGAGCAGTACTTC.

CDR3 amino acids: CSAIEYTEAFF. DNA of the CDR3: TGCAGTGCTATCGAGTACACTGAAGCTTTCTTT. V is TRBV20-1 and J is TRBJ1-1, with D unclear. V lost 4 bases to trimming and J lost 3 bases, with 6 bases between them. The CDR3 has 11 amino acids. In germline, CDR1 is DFQATT, CDR2 SNEGSKA (reference sequence).